What follows are 22 T cell receptor beta chains derived from one specimen sequenced in a study of blood T cell repertoires in COVID-19. This table comes from immunoSEQ multiplex PCR, and its TCRdb copy is limited to in-frame clones, with some not included. Among 40,000 to 50,000 clones listed, about 83% were seen once. Material: peripheral blood. These receptors all stem from an elderly woman with acute or convalescent COVID-19.

The chain links TRBV19 to TRBJ1-2; D possibly corresponds to TRBD1 (6 bases). The CDR3 runs 14 residues. CDR1 and CDR2 (germline): LNHDA, SQIVND (reference sequence). V was pared by 5 bases and J by 2 bases, with 12 bases between. DNA for the CDR3: TGTGCCAGTAGTTTACAGGGAGCCAACTATGGCTACACCTTC. Encoded protein: CASSLQGANYGYTF.

V usage is TRBV23-1 and J usage is TRBJ1-2; 7 bases match TRBD1. TRBV23-1 is flagged as an ORF with uncertain function. The V segment lost 4 bases and the J segment 7 bases; nucleotides outside the gene matches: 6. The length of the CDR3 is 13 residues. Here the CDR3 DNA reads TGCGCCAGCAGTCTCCTCCGGACAGGTGGCTACACCTTC. Protein: CASSLLRTGGYTF.

In DNA, the CDR3 is TGTGCCACTAGGACAGGGGGGGGAGATACGCAGTATTTT. Protein sequence: CATRTGGGDTQYF. J is TRBJ2-3 and V is TRBV24-1; 10 bases line up with TRBD1. V lost 10 bases to trimming and J lost 5 bases; unmatched junction nucleotides: 5. Per germline, CDR1 KGHDR and CDR2 SFDVKD. The CDR3 runs 13 residues.

The chain is built from TRBV7-9 and TRBJ2-7; TRBD1 matches 8 bases. The ends lost 5 bases at V and 5 bases at J; junction bases unmatched: 11. This CDR3 region has 15 residues. Per the germline V gene, CDR1 is SEHNR and CDR2 is FQNEAQ (reference sequence). The CDR3 loop reads CASSADRGGTDEQYF. As DNA, the CDR3 is TGTGCCAGCAGCGCAGACAGGGGTGGGACCGACGAGCAGTACTTC.

This clone came up once. The V call is TRBV7-2, the J call TRBJ1-2; 8 nucleotides agree with TRBD1. The length of the CDR3 is 15 residues. CDR1 is SGHTA, CDR2 FQGNSA, per germline. J lost 5 bases, V lost 5 bases, and 10 bases had no gene match. CDR3 in DNA: TGTGCCAGCAGCGCCGCCGGGACAGGCCCTTATGGCTACACCTTC. This gives the protein CASSAAGTGPYGYTF.

This clone was detected a few times. This chain joins TRBV5-1 and TRBJ2-2; 9 positions match TRBD1. V shed 4 bases, J shed 3 bases, and the junction held 4 bases outside the gene matches. CDR1 is SGHRS and CDR2 is YFSETQ in the germline V gene. The CDR3 extends over 15 amino acids. DNA for the CDR3: TGCGCCAGCAGCGGGGGACAGGGAGACACCGGGGAGCTGTTTTTT. Protein product: CASSGGQGDTGELFF.

This sequence joins TRBV5-4 and TRBJ1-2; tentatively, D is TRBD1 (6 bases). V gave up 4 bases and J gave up 6 bases, with 16 bases separating them. The CDR3 runs 14 residues. The germline gives CDR1 SGHNT, CDR2 YYREEE (reference sequence). CDR3 DNA sequence: TGTGCCAGCAGCCGGGGGGGAGGGGGTGATGGCTACACCTTC. The encoded protein is CASSRGGGGDGYTF.

The chain uses TRBV5-1 and TRBJ2-1, with 10 positions matching TRBD1. V trimming: 2 bases; J trimming: 8 bases; junction bases outside the gene matches: 10. The CDR3 has 16 residues. Per the germline V gene, CDR1 is SGHRS and CDR2 is YFSETQ. The CDR3 here is CASSLMRQGAKDEQFF. The CDR3, as DNA: TGCGCCAGCAGCTTAATGAGACAGGGGGCGAAGGATGAGCAGTTCTTC.

The chain uses TRBV7-9 and TRBJ1-1; D possibly corresponds to TRBD1 (5 bases). The CDR3 contains 14 residues. Trimming stripped 1 base from V and 3 bases from J, with 9 bases between. Germline CDR1 SEHNR, CDR2 FQNEAQ (reference sequence). The CDR3 DNA is TGTGCCAGCAGCTTAGAGCGGGGGGACACTGAAGCTTTCTTT. Translating gives CASSLERGDTEAFF.

The chain joins TRBV7-2 to TRBJ2-1; 13 bases align to TRBD2. Germline V lookup: CDR1 SGHTA, CDR2 FQGNSA. J gave up 6 bases and V 4 bases, and 6 bases lay outside the gene matches. The CDR3 is 16 amino acids. The CDR3 loop reads CASSSGLAGKGNEQFF. In DNA, the CDR3 is TGTGCCAGCAGCTCGGGACTAGCGGGGAAGGGCAATGAGCAGTTCTTC.

V usage is TRBV5-1 and J usage is TRBJ1-4; 7 positions match TRBD1. V was clipped by 2 bases and J by 6 bases; unmatched bases: 4. There are 14 residues in the CDR3. Looked up from germline, CDR1 is SGHRS and CDR2 is YFSETQ. The CDR3 reads CASSFSGGDEKLFF. The CDR3 DNA reads as TGCGCCAGCAGCTTTTCAGGGGGAGATGAAAAACTGTTTTTT.

V usage is TRBV24-1 and J usage is TRBJ2-1; 8 bases line up with TRBD2. Per germline, CDR1 KGHDR and CDR2 SFDVKD. This CDR3 spans 14 amino acids. J lost 6 bases, V lost 5 bases, and 5 bases had no gene match. The CDR3 sequence: CATSGYSGANEQFF. CDR3 nucleotides: TGTGCCACCAGTGGTTATAGCGGGGCCAATGAGCAGTTCTTC.

This chain uses TRBV6-2 or TRBV6-3 with TRBJ2-2; D might be TRBD1 (6 bases). With 5 bases removed from V and 5 bases from J, the gap between germline ends came to 12 bases. From germline, CDR1 is MNHEY and CDR2 SVGEGT. The CDR3 is 14 amino acids. The CDR3 loop reads CASSPRGPTGELFF. CDR3 nucleotide sequence: TGTGCCAGCAGTCCCAGGGGACCTACCGGGGAGCTGTTTTTT.

The V call is TRBV5-1, the J call TRBJ1-1, with TRBD1 matching 7 bases. The CDR3 sequence is 14 residues long. J was trimmed by 4 bases and V by 3 bases; bases with no gene match: 6. Germline V gives CDR1 SGHRS, CDR2 YFSETQ. For the CDR3, the DNA is TGCGCCAGCAGCTATGACAGGGTTTCCACTGAAGCTTTCTTT. Protein product: CASSYDRVSTEAFF.

V and J are TRBV3-1 (or the pseudogene TRBV3-2) and TRBJ2-2, with 8 bases identical to TRBD2. The V and J ends lost 7 bases and 3 bases, in that order; junction bases with no gene match: 7. Looked up from germline, CDR1 is LGHDT and CDR2 is YNNKEL (reference sequence). CDR3 length: 15 residues. The CDR3 DNA reads as TGTGCCAGCACCGCGGGGGGATGGGACACCGGGGAGCTGTTTTTT. Its protein product is CASTAGGWDTGELFF.

The rearrangement links TRBV27 to TRBJ1-5; D may be TRBD1 (5 bases). Germline lookup yields CDR1 MNHEY and CDR2 SMNVEV (reference sequence). The CDR3 totals 15 residues. The V gene lost 2 bases and the J gene lost 3 bases, with 11 bases spanning the gap. Here the CDR3 DNA reads TGTGCCAGCAGTTTACTTGTAGGGGCCAATCAGCCCCAGCATTTT. Its translation: CASSLLVGANQPQHF.

This chain joins TRBV30 and TRBJ2-7, with 9 bases that match TRBD1. The CDR3 covers 15 residues. Germline loops: CDR1 GTSNPN, CDR2 SVGIG (reference sequence). The trim removed 3 bases at V and 5 bases at J, leaving 11 bases unmatched. The CDR3 DNA sequence: TGTGCCTGGAGCCGAAGGGGGACAGGGTCGAACGAGCAGTACTTC. As protein: CAWSRRGTGSNEQYF.

The V gene is TRBV19, the J gene TRBJ1-2; 8 bases match TRBD1. Germline V gene lookup returns CDR1 LNHDA and CDR2 SQIVND (reference sequence). V trimming: 5 bases; J trimming: 1 base; junction bases outside the gene matches: 15. This CDR3 region has 18 residues. The CDR3 region has the DNA TGTGCCAGTAGTCACGGACAGGGACCCACAACTAATAACTATGGCTACACCTTC. Protein product: CASSHGQGPTTNNYGYTF.

The chain uses TRBV27 and TRBJ1-4; D is uncertain. The CDR3 contains 16 residues. V lost 1 base, J lost 4 bases, and 13 bases lay in between. Looked up from germline, CDR1 is MNHEY and CDR2 is SMNVEV (reference sequence). The CDR3 bases are TGTGCCAGCAGTTTATTCCGGCTAGGGAGTAATGAAAAACTGTTTTTT. It codes for CASSLFRLGSNEKLFF.

The chain has TRBV3-1 (or the pseudogene TRBV3-2) and TRBJ2-1; 8 bases are a match to TRBD1. The CDR3 is made up of 16 amino acids. From germline, CDR1 is LGHDT and CDR2 YNNKEL (reference sequence). J gave up 10 bases and V 4 bases, and 15 bases lay outside the gene matches. CDR3 protein: CASSLTSGTGPREQFF. CDR3 nucleotides: TGTGCCAGCAGCCTTACTTCGGGGACAGGCCCAAGGGAGCAGTTCTTC.

This chain joins TRBV5-4 and TRBJ1-2; D gene uncertain. The CDR3 spans 13 residues. Deletions cut 4 bases from V and 3 bases from J, with 10 bases between. Germline CDR1 reads SGHNT; CDR2 reads YYREEE (reference sequence). CDR3 amino acids: CASSRERDYGYTF. The CDR3, as DNA: TGTGCCAGCAGCCGGGAGAGGGACTATGGCTACACCTTC.

The chain uses TRBV6-5 and TRBJ1-6, with TRBD1 as a possible D gene (6 bases). Trimming took 5 bases from V and 7 from J, leaving 15 bases between them. Germline V CDR1 and CDR2: MNHEY, SVGAGI. The CDR3 is 15 amino acids. Here the CDR3 reads CASSTGQLGNSPLHF. DNA for the CDR3: TGTGCCAGCAGTACCGGACAGCTAGGAAATTCACCCCTCCACTTT.